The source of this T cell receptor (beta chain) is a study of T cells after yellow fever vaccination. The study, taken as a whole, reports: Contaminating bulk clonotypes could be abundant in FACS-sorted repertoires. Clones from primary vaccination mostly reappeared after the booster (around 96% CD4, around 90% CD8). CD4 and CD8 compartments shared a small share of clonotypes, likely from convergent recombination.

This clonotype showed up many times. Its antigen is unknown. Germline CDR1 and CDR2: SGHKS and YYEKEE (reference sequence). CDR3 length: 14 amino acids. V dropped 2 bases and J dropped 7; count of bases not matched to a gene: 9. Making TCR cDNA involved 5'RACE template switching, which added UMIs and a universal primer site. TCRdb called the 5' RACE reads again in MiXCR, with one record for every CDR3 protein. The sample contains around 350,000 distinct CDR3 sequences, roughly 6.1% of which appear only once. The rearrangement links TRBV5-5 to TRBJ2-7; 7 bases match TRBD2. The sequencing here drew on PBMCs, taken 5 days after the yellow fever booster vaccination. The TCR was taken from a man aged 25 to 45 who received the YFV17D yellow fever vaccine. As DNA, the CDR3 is TGTGCCAGCAGCTTTACAGCGGGATGGGGGGAGCAGTACTTC. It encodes CASSFTAGWGEQYF.